This T cell receptor beta chain is drawn from a study of beta chain features in type 1 diabetes. In the study overall: The patients were much like the healthy donors in age, gender and cell yields.

Expressed TCRB transcripts were sequenced, since all the RNA that had been isolated was reverse transcribed. The repertoire was sequenced with immunoSEQ multiplex PCR; TCRdb's copy has only in-frame clones and lacks some. Of 810,000 or so clones listed, roughly 17% are singletons. The V gene's germline CDR1 is MNHEY and CDR2 SVGAGI. The CDR3 is 15 amino acids. Trimming pared 2 bases from V and 0 bases from J, leaving 8 bases between. Findings and caveats of the study: Any HLA type influence on TCRB rearrangement was left unresolved here.

This clone was counted only a few times. The antigen remains undetermined. This clonotype originated in a woman between 18 and 30 years old in good health. Specimen: naive CD4+ T cells from blood. This chain connects TRBV6-5 to TRBJ1-3; perhaps TRBD1 as D (6 bases). The CDR3 bases are TGTGCCAGCAGTTACGCACAGGGCTCTGGAAACACCATATATTTT. Residues: CASSYAQGSGNTIYF.